The 9 T cell receptor beta chains reported below all come from one sample, sequenced in a study of blood T cell repertoires in COVID-19 (dated by TCRdb to about 2020). The method was the immunoSEQ multiplex PCR assay. What TCRdb holds here is the immuneACCESS table cut down to in-frame rearrangements. Part of the clones is not present; checked against another copy, under half of the missing clones reflect an unresolved V gene, and the others are unexplained. The sample yields over 120,000 clones; about 79% were counted once. The ten largest clonotypes hold 3% to 3.5% of the sample. Sequencing used peripheral blood. The receptors here all came from a woman of 80 years or more with acute or convalescent COVID-19.

The chain links TRBV4-3 to TRBJ2-1, with no clear D. The CDR3 has 16 amino acids. Trimming shortened V by 1 base and J by 0 bases, and 10 bases separated the two germline ends. Germline-derived CDR1 and CDR2 are LGHNA and YSLEER. This CDR3 is CASSQATPSSYNEQFF. Written as DNA, the CDR3 is TGCGCCAGCAGCCAAGCAACCCCGAGCTCCTACAATGAGCAGTTCTTC.

This clone came up a few times. The chain is built from TRBV7-3 and TRBJ1-2; D might be TRBD1 (5 bases). Germline CDR1 and CDR2: SGHTA and FQGTGA. V was pared by 2 bases and J by 7 bases, with 11 bases between. This CDR3 is 13 amino acids long. The DNA of the CDR3 is TGTGCCAGCAGCTTAGAGCGGGGGAGTGGCTACACCTTC. Translating gives CASSLERGSGYTF.

The chain carries TRBV13 and TRBJ1-2; maybe TRBD1 (5 bases). This CDR3 contains 13 residues. CDR1 is PRHDT, CDR2 FYEKMQ, per germline (reference sequence). V was trimmed by 2 bases and J by 4 bases, leaving 8 bases between them. The DNA of the CDR3 is TGTGCCAGCAGCTTACAGGGAGGCTATGGCTACACCTTC. Translation: CASSLQGGYGYTF.

This chain links TRBV5-1 with TRBJ1-1, with TRBD1 matching over 7 bases. This CDR3 is 15 amino acids long. Germline values: CDR1 SGHRS, CDR2 YFSETQ. After removal of 2 bases from V and 0 bases from J, the junction contained 4 bases not matched to a gene. The CDR3 sequence is CASSLGGTMNTEAFF. The CDR3 DNA sequence: TGCGCCAGCAGCTTAGGGGGCACCATGAACACTGAAGCTTTCTTT.

This sequence joins TRBV5-1 and TRBJ1-2, with TRBD1 as a possible D gene (5 bases). Germline CDR1 is SGHRS and CDR2 is YFSETQ. The CDR3 has 14 residues. Trimming cost V 2 bases and J 2 bases, with 10 bases left between them. The CDR3 region has the DNA TGCGCCAGCAGCTTAGGGGATTTCAACTATGGCTACACCTTC. Amino acids: CASSLGDFNYGYTF.

CDR3 in amino acids: CASSLERRPNQPQHF. The CDR3 DNA sequence: TGTGCCAGCAGCTTAGAGAGGCGGCCCAATCAGCCCCAGCATTTT. The V gene is TRBV7-2, the J gene TRBJ1-5; D gene ambiguous. Germline V CDR1 and CDR2: SGHTA, FQGNSA. CDR3 length: 15 residues. Trimming cost V 1 base and J 3 bases, with 10 bases left between them.

The V and J genes are TRBV29-1 and TRBJ2-7; maybe TRBD2 (7 bases). Between the trimmed V and J ends, which lost 7 bases and 1 base, there was a span of 11 bases. The CDR3 extends over 12 amino acids. The germline V gene has CDR1 SQVTM and CDR2 ANQGSEA. The DNA for the CDR3 is TGCAGCGCCGGGGGGCGATCCTACGAGCAGTACTTC. Its translation is CSAGGRSYEQYF.

V gene TRBV7-9 combines with J gene TRBJ2-1, with 9 bases that match TRBD1. After removal of 5 bases from V and 7 bases from J, the junction contained 3 bases not matched to a gene. The CDR3 runs 13 residues. CDR1 SEHNR and CDR2 FQNEAQ come from the germline V gene (reference sequence). For the CDR3, the DNA is TGTGCCAGCAGCCAGACAGGGGGGAATGAGCAGTTCTTC. The encoded protein is CASSQTGGNEQFF.

This chain uses TRBV29-1 with TRBJ2-1; 7 positions match TRBD1. The CDR3 is made up of 11 amino acids. V dropped 7 bases and J dropped 6; count of bases not matched to a gene: 3. Germline CDR1 SQVTM, CDR2 ANQGSEA. CDR3 in DNA: TGCAGCGCCAACAGGGGCAATGAGCAGTTCTTC. Protein product: CSANRGNEQFF.